Shown below are 27 T cell receptor beta chains from a single sample sequenced in a study of CD8 T cells in ankylosing spondylitis. For these receptors, no antigen is known. TCRdb re-analysed the 5' RACE reads in MiXCR, keeping a single row per CDR3 protein. The table includes some 840,000 distinct CDR3 sequences, 12% detected once. Broader study findings: Among TCR beta sequences, a motif of eight highly homologous variants appeared characteristic of ankylosing spondylitis blood.

The sample consisted of blood, either unsorted or a sorted T cell fraction (not recorded which). These receptors all come from a male donor with ankylosing spondylitis.

The chain carries TRBV15 and TRBJ1-1, with D uncertain. Trimming took 1 base from V and 2 from J, leaving 11 bases between them. In germline, CDR1 is LNHNV, CDR2 YYDKDF (reference sequence). There are 15 residues in the CDR3. The CDR3 DNA follows: TGTGCCACCAGCAGAGTTCGTCTAGGAAACACTGAAGCTTTCTTT. Its translation: CATSRVRLGNTEAFF.

This clonotype came up many times. V is TRBV10-3 and J is TRBJ1-1, with D unresolved. Germline V CDR1 and CDR2: ENHRY, SYGVKD. Trimming removed 4 bases from V and 0 bases from J, with 6 bases in between. The CDR3 is 13 amino acids. This CDR3 is CAISAQLNTEAFF. CDR3 coding DNA: TGTGCCATCAGTGCGCAGCTGAACACTGAAGCTTTCTTT.

In its sample, this clonotype was seen a few times. The rearrangement joins TRBV4-2 to TRBJ1-1; maybe TRBD1 (5 bases). This CDR3 region has 13 residues. Trimming removed 0 bases from V and 11 bases from J, with 13 bases in between. Germline V gene sequence: CDR1 LGHNA, CDR2 YNFKEQ. CDR3: CASSQDEGLTAFF. The CDR3 DNA reads TGTGCCAGCAGCCAAGATGAGGGGCTGACGGCTTTCTTT.

This clonotype turned up a few times. As DNA, the CDR3 is TGCAGTGCTTTAGGGCAGGGTTCAGATACGCAGTATTTT. As protein: CSALGQGSDTQYF. The chain has TRBV20-1 and TRBJ2-3; D perhaps matches TRBD1 (5 bases). Trimming removed 5 bases at V and 4 bases at J, with 13 bases between. The CDR3 contains 13 residues. Per the germline V gene, CDR1 is DFQATT and CDR2 is SNEGSKA (reference sequence).

This clonotype turned up a few times. This chain links TRBV20-1 with TRBJ2-3, with 8 positions matching TRBD2. V shed 3 bases, J shed 3 bases, and the junction held 11 bases outside the gene matches. The length of the CDR3 is 16 residues. From germline, CDR1 is DFQATT and CDR2 SNEGSKA (reference sequence). The DNA for the CDR3 is TGCAGTGCTAGGTTACAACGGGGGGGAAGGACAGATACGCAGTATTTT. As protein: CSARLQRGGRTDTQYF.

This clonotype was counted a few times. Written as DNA, the CDR3 is TGTGCCATCAGTGAGTCAGGGGCCGTGAACACTGAAGCTTTCTTT. This encodes CAISESGAVNTEAFF. The V gene is TRBV10-3, the J gene TRBJ1-1; perhaps TRBD1 as D (5 bases). Trimming shortened V by 0 bases and J by 0 bases, and 8 bases separated the two germline ends. The CDR3 runs 15 residues. CDR1 ENHRY and CDR2 SYGVKD come from the germline V gene.

The V call is TRBV7-2, the J call TRBJ1-2; a weak D match, TRBD1 (6 bases). Trimming shortened V by 1 base and J by 7 bases, and 13 bases separated the two germline ends. The CDR3 is 14 amino acids. Germline assignment: CDR1 SGHTA and CDR2 FQGNSA. In DNA, the CDR3 is TGTGCCAGCAGCTTAGTAGGGGGGGGCTCTGGCTACACCTTC. This translates into CASSLVGGGSGYTF.

The chain is built from TRBV4-3 and TRBJ2-7, with a possible D match to TRBD1 (6 bases). CDR3 length: 15 amino acids. Germline CDR1 LGHNA, CDR2 YSLEER. Trimming shortened V by 4 bases and J by 2 bases, and 15 bases separated the two germline ends. The CDR3 reads CASSRSTGSTYEQYF. As DNA, the CDR3 is TGCGCCAGCAGCCGATCGACAGGTTCGACCTACGAGCAGTACTTC.

This clonotype was seen repeatedly, ten times or more. The CDR3 DNA is TGCAGTGCTAGCGGGGGCTCTAGCAATCAGCCCCAGCATTTT. Translation gives CSASGGSSNQPQHF. The rearrangement links TRBV20-1 to TRBJ1-5; TRBD1 might be the D (6 bases). CDR3 length equals 14 residues. Trimming took off 3 bases at V and 0 bases at J, with 9 bases between the two ends. Looked up from germline, CDR1 is DFQATT and CDR2 is SNEGSKA (reference sequence).

This clonotype was detected many times. The V and J genes are TRBV6-1 and TRBJ2-1, with TRBD1 identical over 7 bases. The V gene end was trimmed by 6 bases and the J gene end by 1 base; junction bases not matched to a gene: 3. The germline V gene has CDR1 MNHNS and CDR2 SASEGT. The CDR3 is 14 residues long. Here the CDR3 reads CASRRGLSYNEQFF. As DNA, the CDR3 is TGTGCCAGCAGGAGGGGGCTTTCCTACAATGAGCAGTTCTTC.

This clonotype was observed at least ten times. V is TRBV4-1 and J is TRBJ1-2, with no clear D. In germline, CDR1 is MGHRA, CDR2 YSYEKL. This CDR3 is 14 amino acids long. V lost 1 base and J 2 bases, leaving 8 bases between the germline ends. The CDR3 region has the DNA TGCGCCAGCAGCCAAGGTCGGATCAACTATGGCTACACCTTC. It translates to CASSQGRINYGYTF.

CDR3 protein: CASSLHRTGYTEAFF. DNA of the CDR3: TGTGCCAGCAGCTTACACAGGACAGGGTATACTGAAGCTTTCTTT. The rearrangement links TRBV7-2 to TRBJ1-1, with 8 bases that match TRBD1. Trimming removed 2 bases from V and 5 bases from J; junction bases left unmatched: 7. The CDR3 is made up of 15 amino acids. Germline CDR1 SGHTA, CDR2 FQGNSA.

This clonotype was counted a few times. The chain is built from TRBV6-2 or TRBV6-3 and TRBJ2-7; TRBD2 matches 8 bases. Unmatched junction bases numbered 17, after V lost 6 bases and J lost 1 base. This CDR3 has 18 residues. The V gene's germline CDR1 is MNHEY and CDR2 SVGEGT. CDR3 loop: CASSRGPGVSGKSYEQYF. The CDR3 nucleotides read TGTGCCAGCAGCCGGGGGCCGGGTGTTAGCGGGAAATCCTACGAGCAGTACTTC.

This clonotype was counted only a few times. The V call is TRBV20-1, the J call TRBJ2-5; D gene ambiguous. CDR3 length: 12 residues. Germline CDR1 and CDR2: DFQATT and SNEGSKA (reference sequence). V lost 3 bases and J 4 bases, leaving 9 bases between the germline ends. The CDR3 nucleotides are TGCAGTGCTAGCCAGGCTAGAGAGACCCAGTACTTC. Protein product: CSASQARETQYF.

CDR3 sequence (DNA): TGCAGTGCTAGAGATCCGGGGGGGCGGAACACCGGGGAGCTGTTTTTT. This sequence encodes CSARDPGGRNTGELFF. The gene calls are TRBV20-1 and TRBJ2-2, with 8 bases that match TRBD2. The V and J ends lost 0 bases and 1 base, in that order; junction bases with no gene match: 4. CDR3 length: 16 amino acids. Germline CDR1 reads DFQATT; CDR2 reads SNEGSKA (reference sequence).

The chain carries TRBV10-3 and TRBJ2-1; 7 bases are a match to TRBD2. Trimming took 2 bases from V and 5 from J; bases not matched to a gene: 0. This CDR3 contains 13 residues. CDR1 and CDR2 from the germline V gene are ENHRY and SYGVKD. The CDR3 sequence is CAISEAGDNEQFF. For the CDR3, the DNA is TGTGCCATCAGTGAGGCGGGGGACAATGAGCAGTTCTTC.

This clonotype showed up many times. J is TRBJ2-3 and V is TRBV5-1; 7 bases are a match to TRBD2. The CDR3 sequence is 15 residues long. V lost 1 base, J lost 1 base, and 3 bases stayed unmatched. Germline-derived CDR1 and CDR2 are SGHRS and YFSETQ. CDR3 sequence: CASSLSGIRTDTQYF. CDR3 sequence (DNA): TGCGCCAGCAGCTTGAGCGGGATCCGCACAGATACGCAGTATTTT.

The CDR3 DNA reads as TGTGCCAGCAGATCCGCCGGACAGGGGAGCTATGGCTACACCTTC. It translates to CASRSAGQGSYGYTF. The V and J genes are TRBV12-3 or TRBV12-4 and TRBJ1-2; 9 nucleotides match TRBD1. This CDR3 is 15 amino acids long. The ends lost 6 bases at V and 4 bases at J; junction bases unmatched: 9.

This clonotype has more than one count but fewer than ten. This chain links TRBV29-1 with TRBJ1-2; D is perhaps TRBD1 (5 bases). The CDR3 is made up of 11 amino acids. Germline CDR1 SQVTM, CDR2 ANQGSEA. V shed 1 base and J shed 10 bases, with 10 bases lying between them. The CDR3: CSVEGQGVYTF. CDR3 nucleotide sequence: TGCAGCGTTGAAGGCCAAGGGGTCTACACCTTC.

This clonotype was seen more than once but under ten times. The chain employs TRBV7-2 and TRBJ2-5; D may correspond to TRBD1 or TRBD2 (7 bases each). The V gene lost 5 bases and the J gene lost 4 bases, with 17 bases spanning the gap. The CDR3 sequence is 15 residues long. CDR1 is SGHTA and CDR2 is FQGNSA in the germline V gene. CDR3 sequence reads: CASSKRQGGAETQYF. The CDR3 bases are TGTGCCAGCAGCAAGCGACAGGGAGGGGCAGAGACCCAGTACTTC.

This clonotype was recorded many times. The chain has TRBV20-1 and TRBJ1-5, with D tentatively TRBD1 (5 bases). CDR3 length equals 16 residues. Trimming pared 6 bases from V and 4 bases from J, leaving 22 bases between. Per germline, CDR1 DFQATT and CDR2 SNEGSKA (reference sequence). In nucleotides, the CDR3 is TGCAGTGCCCCCCCTGCATTTAGGGGTGCAAATCAGCCCCAGCATTTT. Translating gives CSAPPAFRGANQPQHF.

The V gene is TRBV7-6, the J gene TRBJ1-4; D gene uncertain. Trimming took 5 bases from V and 8 from J, leaving 15 bases between them. The germline gives CDR1 SGHVS, CDR2 FNYEAQ. This CDR3 contains 14 residues. CDR3 sequence: CASSPGPFREKLFF. The CDR3 nucleotides read TGTGCCAGCAGCCCTGGACCTTTTCGGGAAAAACTGTTTTTT.

This clonotype occurred many times. The V gene is TRBV11-2, the J gene TRBJ2-7; D is undetermined. The CDR3 consists of 15 residues. CDR1 is SGHAT and CDR2 is FQNNGV in the germline V gene. Trimming pared 1 base from V and 2 bases from J, leaving 12 bases between. CDR3 nucleotide sequence: TGTGCCAGCAGCTTAGCTTGGGCCGTCGCCTACGAGCAGTACTTC. This gives the protein CASSLAWAVAYEQYF.

V gene TRBV18 combines with J gene TRBJ2-1; no definite D call. The length of the CDR3 is 12 residues. Per the germline V gene, CDR1 is KGHSH and CDR2 is LQKENI. V was cut by 5 bases and J by 9 bases, with 11 bases left in between. CDR3 DNA sequence: TGTGCCAGCTCAAGCATGGAGAGTGAGCAGTTCTTC. This encodes CASSSMESEQFF.

This clonotype was counted between two and nine times. The chain recombines TRBV27 with TRBJ2-1; 10 positions match TRBD2. CDR3 length: 16 amino acids. Per the germline V gene, CDR1 is MNHEY and CDR2 is SMNVEV (reference sequence). The J segment lost 5 bases and the V segment lost 5 bases, leaving 9 bases of the junction unmatched. The CDR3 nucleotides are TGTGCCAGCAGTCCGTTAGCGGGAGGCAGCGACAATGAGCAGTTCTTC. This gives the protein CASSPLAGGSDNEQFF.

In its sample, this clonotype was seen many times. V is TRBV7-2 and J is TRBJ2-1, with a tentative D call TRBD1 (6 bases). Trimming stripped 0 bases from V and 5 bases from J, with 14 bases between. Germline CDR1 and CDR2: SGHTA and FQGNSA. CDR3 size: 16 residues. The CDR3 DNA follows: TGTGCCAGCAGCTTAGCGCTGGGGGCCATCCACAATGAGCAGTTCTTC. It specifies CASSLALGAIHNEQFF.

This clonotype was counted a few times. The chain is built from TRBV21-1 and TRBJ2-1; the table names TRBD2, a call not compared with the DNA. TRBV21-1 is listed as a pseudogene. This CDR3 is built from 16 residues. DNA for the CDR3: TGTGCCAGCAGCAAAGAAAGAAGCGCACTAGGTGATGAGCAGTTCTTC. This translates into CASSKERSALGDEQFF.